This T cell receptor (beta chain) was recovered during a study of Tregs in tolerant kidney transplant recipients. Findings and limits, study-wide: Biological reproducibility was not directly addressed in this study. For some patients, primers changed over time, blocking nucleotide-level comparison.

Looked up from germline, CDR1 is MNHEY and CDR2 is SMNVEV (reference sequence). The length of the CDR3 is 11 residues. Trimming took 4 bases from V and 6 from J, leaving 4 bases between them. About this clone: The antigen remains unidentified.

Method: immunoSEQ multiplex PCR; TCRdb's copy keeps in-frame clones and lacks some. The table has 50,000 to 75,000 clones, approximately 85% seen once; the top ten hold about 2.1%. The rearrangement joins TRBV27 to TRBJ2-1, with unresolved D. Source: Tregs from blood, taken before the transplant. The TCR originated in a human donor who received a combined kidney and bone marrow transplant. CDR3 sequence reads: CASSSGNEQFF. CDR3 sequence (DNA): TGTGCCAGCAGTTCCGGCAATGAGCAGTTCTTC.